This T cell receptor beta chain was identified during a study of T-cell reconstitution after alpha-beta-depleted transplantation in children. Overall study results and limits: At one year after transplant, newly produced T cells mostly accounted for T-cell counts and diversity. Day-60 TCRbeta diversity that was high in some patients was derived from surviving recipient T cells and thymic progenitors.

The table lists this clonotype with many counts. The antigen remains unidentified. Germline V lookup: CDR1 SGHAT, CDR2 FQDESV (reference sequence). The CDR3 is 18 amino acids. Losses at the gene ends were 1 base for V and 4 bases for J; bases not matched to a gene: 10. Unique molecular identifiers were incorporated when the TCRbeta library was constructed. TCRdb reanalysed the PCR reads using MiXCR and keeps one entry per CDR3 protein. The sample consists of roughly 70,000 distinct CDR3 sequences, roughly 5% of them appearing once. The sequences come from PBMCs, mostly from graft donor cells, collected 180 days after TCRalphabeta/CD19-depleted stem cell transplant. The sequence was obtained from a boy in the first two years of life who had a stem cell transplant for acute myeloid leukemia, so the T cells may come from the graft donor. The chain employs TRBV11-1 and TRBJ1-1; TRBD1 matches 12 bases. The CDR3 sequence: CASSLEGDRGRWVTEAFF. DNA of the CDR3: TGTGCCAGCAGCTTAGAGGGGGACAGGGGGCGTTGGGTCACTGAAGCTTTCTTT.